This T cell receptor (beta chain) is drawn from a study of long-term antiretroviral therapy in people with HIV. DNA was extracted from approximately 0.95-9.8 million thawed cryopreserved PBMC. Points on this clone: The target antigen is unknown.

CDR1 and CDR2 from the germline V gene are MDHEN and SYDVKM. With 1 base clipped from V and 3 bases from J, the junction kept 10 bases outside the gene matches. The CDR3 covers 18 residues. The immunoSEQ assay was v3.0, run at survey level. A per-sample goal of about 35,000-50,000 T-cell genomes was targeted by sequencing. Only in-frame clones appear in the TCRdb table, and some are missing; sequencing was by immunoSEQ multiplex PCR. Of roughly 28,000 clones detected, about 90% appear once; the ten largest clones hold 3.6%. Study results and limitations: The study found that diversity rose after ART but stayed below transplant donor controls. The study found narrower CDR3 length ranges in HIV repertoires than in controls.

The sequence came from a woman in her late teens or twenties with HIV. This rearrangement joins TRBV28 to TRBJ2-4, with TRBD2 identical over 9 bases. Sample: unsorted PBMCs, taken 1.8 years after starting antiretroviral therapy. The CDR3 bases are TGTGCCAGCAGTTTATCGACTAGCGGAGTGGGGTACAAAAACATTCAGTACTTC. It translates to CASSLSTSGVGYKNIQYF.